This T cell receptor beta chain was identified during a study of response to subunit inactivated influenza vaccine. This CDR3 is built from 15 residues. The V gene end was trimmed by 6 bases and the J gene end by 0 bases; junction bases not matched to a gene: 7. Germline V lookup: CDR1 DFQATT, CDR2 SNEGSKA (reference sequence). TCRdb recomputed calls from the RT-PCR reads with MiXCR, one row per CDR3 protein. The profile shows approximately 700,000 distinct CDR3 sequences, approximately 14% of them singletons. Study-level findings and limits: Authors suggested each seasonal influenza vaccination recruits few new T cells.

This clonotype was counted a few times. Antigen specificity is unknown. This receptor was taken from a man aged 45-60 years who received an inactivated influenza vaccine. The chain combines TRBV20-1 with TRBJ1-5; 8 nucleotides line up with TRBD1. Sequences were derived from PBMCs from blood, sampled approximately 13 days after vaccination. CDR3 nucleotides: TGCAGTGCAAACAGGGGGGACAATAGCAATCAGCCCCAGCATTTT. It encodes CSANRGDNSNQPQHF.